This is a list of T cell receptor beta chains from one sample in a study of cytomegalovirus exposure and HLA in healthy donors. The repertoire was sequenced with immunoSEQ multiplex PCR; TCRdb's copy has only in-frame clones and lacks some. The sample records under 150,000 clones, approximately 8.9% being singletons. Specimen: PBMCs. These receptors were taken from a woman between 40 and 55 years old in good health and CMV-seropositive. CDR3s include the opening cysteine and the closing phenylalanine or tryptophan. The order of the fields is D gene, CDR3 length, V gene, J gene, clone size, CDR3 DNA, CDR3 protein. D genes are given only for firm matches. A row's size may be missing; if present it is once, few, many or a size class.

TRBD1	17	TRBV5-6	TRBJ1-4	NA	TGTGCCAGCAGCCTAAGGACAGGGGCTTCGACTAATGAAGAACTGTTTTTT	CASSLRTGASTNEELFF
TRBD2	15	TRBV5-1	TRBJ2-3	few	TGCGCCAGCAGCTGGGGTAGCGGGCGGGGAGATACGCAGTATTTT	CASSWGSGRGDTQYF
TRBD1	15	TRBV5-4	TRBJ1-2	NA	TGTGCCAGCGGGGGACAGGGTCCAGCTAACTATGGCTACACCTTC	CASGGQGPANYGYTF
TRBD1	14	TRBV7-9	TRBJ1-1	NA	TGTGCCAGCAGCGCCCGGACAGGCGACACTGAAGCTTTCTTT	CASSARTGDTEAFF
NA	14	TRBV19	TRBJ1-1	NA	TGTGCCAGTAGTTGGGGGATTGGGGGGACTGAAGCTTTCTTT	CASSWGIGGTEAFF
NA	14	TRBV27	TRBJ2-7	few	TGTGCCAGCAGTTTAGGTGGGCGCGCCTACGAGCAGTACTTC	CASSLGGRAYEQYF
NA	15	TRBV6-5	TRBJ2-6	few	TGTGCCAGCAGTTACTATGCGGACACGGGCAACGTCCTGACTTTC	CASSYYADTGNVLTF
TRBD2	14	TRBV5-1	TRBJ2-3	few	TGCGCCAGCAGCTTCCCGGGGGGGGGAGATACGCAGTATTTT	CASSFPGGGDTQYF
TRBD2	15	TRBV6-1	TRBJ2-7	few	TGTGCCAGCAGTGAAAAGTGGGGGGGGACCTACGAGCAGTACTTC	CASSEKWGGTYEQYF
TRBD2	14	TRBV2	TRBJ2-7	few	TGTGCCAGCAGTGGACTAGCGGGGGGATACGAGCAGTACTTC	CASSGLAGGYEQYF
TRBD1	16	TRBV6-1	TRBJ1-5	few	TGTGCCAGCAGTGAATGGAGAGGGCAGGGGGATCAGCCCCAGCATTTT	CASSEWRGQGDQPQHF
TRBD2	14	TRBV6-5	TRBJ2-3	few	TGTGCCAGCCGCGGGGGGTTTAGCACAGATACGCAGTATTTT	CASRGGFSTDTQYF
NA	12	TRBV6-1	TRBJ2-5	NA	TGTGCCAGCAGGGCACCTCAAGAGACCCAGTACTTC	CASRAPQETQYF
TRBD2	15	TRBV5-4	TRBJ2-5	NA	TGTGCCAGCAGCTGGCGGACTAGCGGGCAAGAGACCCAGTACTTC	CASSWRTSGQETQYF
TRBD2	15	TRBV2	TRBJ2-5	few	TGTGCCAGCACCCCAGGACTAGCGGGGGTGGAGACCCAGTACTTC	CASTPGLAGVETQYF
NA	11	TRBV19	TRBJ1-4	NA	TGTGCCAGTAACAGGGATGAAAAACTGTTTTTT	CASNRDEKLFF
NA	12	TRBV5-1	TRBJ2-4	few	TGCGCCAGCAGCTTGTACGGAAACATTCAGTACTTC	CASSLYGNIQYF
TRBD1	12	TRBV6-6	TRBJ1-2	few	TGTGCCAGCGCTGGGACAGCTTATGGCTACACCTTC	CASAGTAYGYTF